Listed below are T cell receptor beta chains from one sample, sequenced in a study of blood T cell repertoires in COVID-19. Method: immunoSEQ multiplex PCR; TCRdb's copy keeps in-frame clones and lacks some. Seen here are 150,000 to 200,000 clones, approximately 86% observed once, and the top ten hold 0.85% to 0.95%. Material for sequencing was peripheral blood. These receptors came from a man in his sixties with COVID-19, enrolled during active disease. CDR3s include the opening cysteine and the closing phenylalanine or tryptophan. The order of the fields is clone size, V gene, D gene, J gene, CDR3 DNA, CDR3 protein. A D gene is named only where the DNA matches it firmly. Clone size, where shown, is once, few, many, or a class for clones that have expanded.

-	TRBV3-1/TRBV3-2	TRBD2	TRBJ2-7	TGTGCCAGCAGCCCTGGGACTAGCGGTACCTACGAGCAGTACTTC	CASSPGTSGTYEQYF
-	TRBV5-1	TRBD1	TRBJ1-6	TGCGCCAGCAGCTTGGCCCCCTCGGTGGGGACAGGGTATTATACTTCACCCCTCCACTTT	CASSLAPSVGTGYYTSPLHF
-	TRBV7-9	-	TRBJ1-2	TGTGCCAGCAGCTTAGCACAATATGGCTACACCTTC	CASSLAQYGYTF
once	TRBV7-2	TRBD1	TRBJ2-3	TGTGCCAGCAGCTTGACAGGGTATCGCACAGATACGCAGTATTTT	CASSLTGYRTDTQYF
-	TRBV15	-	TRBJ1-6	TGTGCCACCAGCAGCAGGAAAACAGGGTCCTATAATTCACCCCTCCACTTT	CATSSRKTGSYNSPLHF
-	TRBV16	TRBD1	TRBJ1-3	TGTGCCAGCAGCCAATTGGTCGGACAGGGGGCCTCTGGAAACACCATATATTTT	CASSQLVGQGASGNTIYF
-	TRBV13	TRBD2	TRBJ2-3	TGTGCCAGCAGCTTATTCGGGGTAGCGGGAGATAAAGATACGCAGTATTTT	CASSLFGVAGDKDTQYF
-	TRBV20-1	-	TRBJ2-5	TGCAGTGCTAGTGACAGGGAGGGGGAGACCCAGTACTTC	CSASDREGETQYF
-	TRBV6-5	-	TRBJ1-3	TGTGCCAGCAGAGAGGCCGTCTCTGGAAACACCATATATTTT	CASREAVSGNTIYF
-	TRBV18	TRBD1	TRBJ1-2	TGTGCCAGCTCACCAAGGGACAGGGGAACCGGCTACACCTTC	CASSPRDRGTGYTF
-	TRBV28	TRBD1	TRBJ1-2	TGTGCCAGCAGTCCTCGGACAGGGGGTTTCTATGGCTACACCTTC	CASSPRTGGFYGYTF
-	TRBV10-3	-	TRBJ1-2	TGTGCCATCAGCGGCGTTAACCGGGGGGTATATGGCTACACCTTC	CAISGVNRGVYGYTF
-	TRBV6-1	-	TRBJ1-5	TGTGCCAGCAGTGACCCCCAGGATAGCAATCAGCCCCAGCATTTT	CASSDPQDSNQPQHF
-	TRBV7-9	TRBD2	TRBJ2-2	TGTGCCAGCAGCTTGGGTGCGGGAGAAGGCGGGGAGCTGTTTTTT	CASSLGAGEGGELFF
-	TRBV18	TRBD2	TRBJ2-7	TGTGCCAGCTCACCATCGGGACTAGCTATCGACGAGCAGTACTTC	CASSPSGLAIDEQYF